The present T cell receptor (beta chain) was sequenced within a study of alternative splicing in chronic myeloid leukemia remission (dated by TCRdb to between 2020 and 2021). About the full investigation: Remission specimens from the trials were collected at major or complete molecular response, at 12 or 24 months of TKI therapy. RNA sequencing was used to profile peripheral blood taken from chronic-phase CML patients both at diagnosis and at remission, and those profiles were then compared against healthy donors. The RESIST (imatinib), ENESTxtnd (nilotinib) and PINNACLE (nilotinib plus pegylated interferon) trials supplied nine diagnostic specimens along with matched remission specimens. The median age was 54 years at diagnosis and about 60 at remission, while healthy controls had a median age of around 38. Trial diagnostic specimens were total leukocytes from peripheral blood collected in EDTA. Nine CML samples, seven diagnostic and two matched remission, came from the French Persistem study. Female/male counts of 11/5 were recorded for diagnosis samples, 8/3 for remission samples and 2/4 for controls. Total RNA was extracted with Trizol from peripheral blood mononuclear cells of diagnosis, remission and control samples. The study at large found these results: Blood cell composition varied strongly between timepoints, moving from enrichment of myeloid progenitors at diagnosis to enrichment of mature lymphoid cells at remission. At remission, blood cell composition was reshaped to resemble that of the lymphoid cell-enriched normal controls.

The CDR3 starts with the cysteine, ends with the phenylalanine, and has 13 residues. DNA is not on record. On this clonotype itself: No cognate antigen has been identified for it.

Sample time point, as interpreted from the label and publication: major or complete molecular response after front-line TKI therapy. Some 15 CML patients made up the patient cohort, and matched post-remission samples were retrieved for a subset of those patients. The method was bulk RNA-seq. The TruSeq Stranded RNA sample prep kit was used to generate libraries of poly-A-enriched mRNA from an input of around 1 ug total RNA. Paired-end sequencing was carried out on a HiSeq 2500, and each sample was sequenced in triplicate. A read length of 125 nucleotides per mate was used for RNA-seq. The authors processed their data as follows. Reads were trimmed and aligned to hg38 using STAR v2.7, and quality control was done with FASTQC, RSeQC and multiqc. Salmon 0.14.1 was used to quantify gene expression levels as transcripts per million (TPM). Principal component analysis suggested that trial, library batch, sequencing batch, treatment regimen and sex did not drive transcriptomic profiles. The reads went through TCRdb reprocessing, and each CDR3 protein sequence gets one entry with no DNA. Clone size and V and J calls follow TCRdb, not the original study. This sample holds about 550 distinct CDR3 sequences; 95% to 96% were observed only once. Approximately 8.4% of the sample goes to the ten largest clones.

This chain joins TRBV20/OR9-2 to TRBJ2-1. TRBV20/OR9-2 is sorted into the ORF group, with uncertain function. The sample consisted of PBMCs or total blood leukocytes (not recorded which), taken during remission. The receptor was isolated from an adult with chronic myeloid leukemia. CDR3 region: CSAGESSYNEQFF.